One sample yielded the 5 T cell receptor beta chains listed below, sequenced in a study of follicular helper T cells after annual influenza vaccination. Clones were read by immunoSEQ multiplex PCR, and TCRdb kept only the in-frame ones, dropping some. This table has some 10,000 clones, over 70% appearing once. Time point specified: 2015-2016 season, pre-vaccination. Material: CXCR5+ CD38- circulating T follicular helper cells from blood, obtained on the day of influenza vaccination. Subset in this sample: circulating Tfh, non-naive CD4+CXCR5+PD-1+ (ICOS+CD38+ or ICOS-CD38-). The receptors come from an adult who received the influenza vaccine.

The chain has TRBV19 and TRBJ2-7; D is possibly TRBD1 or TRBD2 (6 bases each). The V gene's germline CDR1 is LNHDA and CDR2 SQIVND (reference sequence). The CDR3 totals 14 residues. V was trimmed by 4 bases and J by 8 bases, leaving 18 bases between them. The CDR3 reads CASSNRDSLGKQYF. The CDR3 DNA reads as TGTGCCAGTAGTAACAGGGACTCCCTCGGGAAGCAGTACTTC. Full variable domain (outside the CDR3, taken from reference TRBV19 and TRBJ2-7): DGGITQSPKYLFRKEGQNVTLSCEQNLNHDAMYWYRQDPGQGLRLIYYSQIVNDFQKGDIAEGYSVSREKKESFPLTVTSAQKNPTAFYLCASSNRDSLGKQYFGPGTRLTVT.

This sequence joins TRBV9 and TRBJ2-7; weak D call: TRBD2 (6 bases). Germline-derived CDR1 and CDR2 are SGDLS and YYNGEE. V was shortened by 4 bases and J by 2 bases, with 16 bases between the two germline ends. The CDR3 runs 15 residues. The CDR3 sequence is CASSSRGLPPYEQYF. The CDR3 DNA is TGTGCCAGCAGCTCCCGGGGACTTCCTCCCTACGAGCAGTACTTC.

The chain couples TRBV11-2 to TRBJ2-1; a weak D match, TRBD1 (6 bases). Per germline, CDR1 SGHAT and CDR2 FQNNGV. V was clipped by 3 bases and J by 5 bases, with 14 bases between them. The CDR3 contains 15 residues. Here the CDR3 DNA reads TGTGCCAGCAGCTTGGGGTGGACAGAGAACAATGAGCAGTTCTTC. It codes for CASSLGWTENNEQFF.

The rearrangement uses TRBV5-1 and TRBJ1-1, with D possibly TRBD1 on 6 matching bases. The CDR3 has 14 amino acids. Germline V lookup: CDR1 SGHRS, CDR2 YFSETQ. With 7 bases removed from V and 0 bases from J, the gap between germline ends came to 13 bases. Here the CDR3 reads CASSRDMMNTEAFF. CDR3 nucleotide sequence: TGCGCCAGCTCCCGGGACATGATGAACACTGAAGCTTTCTTT.

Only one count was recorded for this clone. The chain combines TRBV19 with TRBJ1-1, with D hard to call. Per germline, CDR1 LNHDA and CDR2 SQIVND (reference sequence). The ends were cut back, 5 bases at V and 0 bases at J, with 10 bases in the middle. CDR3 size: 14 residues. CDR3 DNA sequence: TGTGCCAGTAGTTTTCGGGCACTGAACACTGAAGCTTTCTTT. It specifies CASSFRALNTEAFF.